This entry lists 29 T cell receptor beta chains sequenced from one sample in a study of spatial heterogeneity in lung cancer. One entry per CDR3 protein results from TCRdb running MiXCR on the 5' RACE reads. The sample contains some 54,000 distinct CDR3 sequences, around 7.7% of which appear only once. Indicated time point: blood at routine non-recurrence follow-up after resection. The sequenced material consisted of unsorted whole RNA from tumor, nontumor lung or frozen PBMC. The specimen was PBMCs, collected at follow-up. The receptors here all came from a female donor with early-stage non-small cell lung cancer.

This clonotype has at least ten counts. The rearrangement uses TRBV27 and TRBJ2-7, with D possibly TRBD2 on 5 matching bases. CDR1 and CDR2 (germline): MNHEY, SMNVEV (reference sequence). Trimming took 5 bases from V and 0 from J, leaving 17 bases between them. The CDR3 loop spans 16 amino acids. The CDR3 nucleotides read TGTGCCAGCAGTCCCATGAGGGAGTTGAGCTCCTACGAGCAGTACTTC. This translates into CASSPMRELSSYEQYF.

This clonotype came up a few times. Here the CDR3 reads CATPERCNQPQHF. CDR3 in DNA: TGTGCCACACCGGAGCGGTGCAATCAGCCCCAGCATTTT. The V call is TRBV27, the J call TRBJ1-5; no clear D. The CDR3 length is 13 residues. Germline CDR1 reads MNHEY; CDR2 reads SMNVEV (reference sequence). V gave up 10 bases and J gave up 2 bases, with 12 bases separating them.

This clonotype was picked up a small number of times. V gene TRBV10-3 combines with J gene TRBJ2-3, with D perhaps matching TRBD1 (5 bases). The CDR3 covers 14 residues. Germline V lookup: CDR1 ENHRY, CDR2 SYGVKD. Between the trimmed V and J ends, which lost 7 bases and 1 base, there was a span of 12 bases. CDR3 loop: CAIKGERGTDTQYF. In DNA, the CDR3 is TGTGCCATCAAAGGGGAAAGGGGCACAGATACGCAGTATTTT.

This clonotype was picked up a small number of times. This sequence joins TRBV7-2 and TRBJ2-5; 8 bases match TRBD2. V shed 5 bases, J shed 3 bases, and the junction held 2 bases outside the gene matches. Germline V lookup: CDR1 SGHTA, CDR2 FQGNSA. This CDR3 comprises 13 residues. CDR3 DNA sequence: TGTGCCAGCAGCAGGGGACTAGAAGAGACCCAGTACTTC. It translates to CASSRGLEETQYF. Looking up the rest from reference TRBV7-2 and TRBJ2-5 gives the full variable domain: GAGVSQSPSNKVTEKGKDVELRCDPISGHTALYWYRQSLGQGLEFLIYFQGNSAPDKSGLPSDRFSAERTGGSVSTLTIQRTQQEDSAVYLCASSRGLEETQYFGPGTRLLVL.

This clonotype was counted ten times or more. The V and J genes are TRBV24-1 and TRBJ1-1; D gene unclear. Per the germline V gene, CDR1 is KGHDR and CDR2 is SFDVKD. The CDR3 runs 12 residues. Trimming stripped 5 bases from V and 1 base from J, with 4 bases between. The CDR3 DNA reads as TGTGCCACCAGTGCTCGGAACACTGAAGCTTTCTTT. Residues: CATSARNTEAFF.

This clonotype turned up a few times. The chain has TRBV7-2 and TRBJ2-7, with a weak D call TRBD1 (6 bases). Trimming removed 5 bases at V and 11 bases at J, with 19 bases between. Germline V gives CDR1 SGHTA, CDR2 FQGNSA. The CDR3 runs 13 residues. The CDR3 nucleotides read TGTGCCAGCAGCCAGACAGGATACCTCCTGGAGTACTTC. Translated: CASSQTGYLLEYF.

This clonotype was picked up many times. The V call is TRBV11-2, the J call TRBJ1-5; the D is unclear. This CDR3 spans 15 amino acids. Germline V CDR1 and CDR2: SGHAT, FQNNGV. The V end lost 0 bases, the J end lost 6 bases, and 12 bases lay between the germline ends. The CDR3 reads CASSLEGRVSQPQHF. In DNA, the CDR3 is TGTGCCAGCAGCTTAGAGGGGAGGGTGTCTCAGCCCCAGCATTTT.

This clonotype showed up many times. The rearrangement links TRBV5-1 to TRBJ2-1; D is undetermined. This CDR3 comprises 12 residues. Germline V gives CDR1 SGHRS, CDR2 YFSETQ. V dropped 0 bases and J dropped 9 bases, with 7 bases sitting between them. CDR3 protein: CASSLDSGEQFF. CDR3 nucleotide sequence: TGCGCCAGCAGCTTGGATTCGGGTGAGCAGTTCTTC.

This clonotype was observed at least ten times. DNA of the CDR3: TGTGCCAGCAGCCCTCTCTCCCTCGACGGGGAGCTGTTTTTT. Translating gives CASSPLSLDGELFF. The rearrangement joins TRBV3-1 to TRBJ2-2; D gene unclear. V lost 4 bases, J lost 7 bases, and 13 bases lay in between. Germline values: CDR1 LGHDT, CDR2 YNNKEL (reference sequence). CDR3 size: 14 residues.

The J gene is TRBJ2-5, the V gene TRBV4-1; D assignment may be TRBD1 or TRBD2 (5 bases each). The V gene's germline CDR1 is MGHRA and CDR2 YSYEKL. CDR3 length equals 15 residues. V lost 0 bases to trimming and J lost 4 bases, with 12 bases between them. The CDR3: CASSQEGTAPETQYF. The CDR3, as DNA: TGCGCCAGCAGCCAAGAAGGGACGGCCCCAGAGACCCAGTACTTC.

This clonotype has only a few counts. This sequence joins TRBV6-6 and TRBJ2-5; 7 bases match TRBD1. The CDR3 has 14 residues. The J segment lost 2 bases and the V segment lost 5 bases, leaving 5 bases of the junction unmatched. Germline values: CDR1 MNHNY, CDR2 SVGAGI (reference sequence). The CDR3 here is CASSKRDSQETQYF. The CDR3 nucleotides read TGTGCCAGCAGTAAACGGGACAGTCAAGAGACCCAGTACTTC.

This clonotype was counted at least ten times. The CDR3 nucleotides read TGTGCCAGCAGCTTGGGGAGCAGGGGGGTTGAAGCTTTCTTT. Protein sequence: CASSLGSRGVEAFF. The chain has TRBV7-9 and TRBJ1-1; 7 bases match TRBD1. Germline V lookup: CDR1 SEHNR, CDR2 FQNEAQ (reference sequence). V trimming: 3 bases; J trimming: 7 bases; junction bases outside the gene matches: 8. The CDR3 sequence is 14 residues long. Combining the CDR3 with reference TRBV7-9 and TRBJ1-1 gives the whole variable domain DTGVSQNPRHKITKRGQNVTFRCDPISEHNRLYWYRQTLGQGPEFLTYFQNEAQLEKSRLLSDRFSAERPKGSFSTLEIQRTEQGDSAMYLCASSLGSRGVEAFFGQGTRLTVV.

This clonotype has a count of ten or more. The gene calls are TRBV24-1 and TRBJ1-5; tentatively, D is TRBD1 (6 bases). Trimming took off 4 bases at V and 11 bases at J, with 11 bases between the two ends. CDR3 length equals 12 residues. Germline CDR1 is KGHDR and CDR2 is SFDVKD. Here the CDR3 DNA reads TGTGCCACCAGTGAGCAGGGGAGGGCCCAGCATTTT. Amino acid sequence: CATSEQGRAQHF.

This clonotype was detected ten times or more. The CDR3 DNA is TGTGCCAGCAGCTTCCCGACTAGCGGGGGGCCAAGGGATGAGCAGTTCTTC. Its protein is CASSFPTSGGPRDEQFF. The chain carries TRBV7-2 and TRBJ2-1; 13 bases line up with TRBD2. This CDR3 spans 17 amino acids. V was pared by 3 bases and J by 8 bases, with 10 bases of the junction left unmatched. Germline loops: CDR1 SGHTA, CDR2 FQGNSA.

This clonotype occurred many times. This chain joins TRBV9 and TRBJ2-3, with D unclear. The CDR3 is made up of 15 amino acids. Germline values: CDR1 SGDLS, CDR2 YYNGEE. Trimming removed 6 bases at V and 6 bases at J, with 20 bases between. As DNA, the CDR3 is TGTGCCAGCAACCCTTCTGGCGGTGGGGTGGATACGCAGTATTTT. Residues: CASNPSGGGVDTQYF.

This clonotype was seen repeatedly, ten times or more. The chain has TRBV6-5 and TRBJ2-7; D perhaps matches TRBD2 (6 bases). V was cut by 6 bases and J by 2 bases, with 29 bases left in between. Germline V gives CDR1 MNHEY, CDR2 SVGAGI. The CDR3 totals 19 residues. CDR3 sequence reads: CASRSIIAREKGLTYEQYF. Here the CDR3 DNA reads TGTGCCAGCAGATCCATAATCGCCCGGGAAAAGGGACTCACCTACGAGCAGTACTTC.

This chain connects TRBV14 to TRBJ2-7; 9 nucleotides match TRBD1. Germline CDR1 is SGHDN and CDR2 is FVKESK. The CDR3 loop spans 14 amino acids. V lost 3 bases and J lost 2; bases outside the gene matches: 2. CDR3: CASSQWTGAYEQYF. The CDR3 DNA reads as TGTGCCAGCAGCCAGTGGACAGGGGCCTACGAGCAGTACTTC.

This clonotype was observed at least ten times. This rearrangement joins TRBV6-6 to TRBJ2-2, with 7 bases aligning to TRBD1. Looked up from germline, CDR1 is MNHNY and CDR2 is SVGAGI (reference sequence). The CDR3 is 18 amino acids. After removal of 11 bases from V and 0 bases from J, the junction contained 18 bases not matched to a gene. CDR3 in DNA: TGTGCCGGTGGTCCTCCCCGACAGGGCCCTACGAACACCGGGGAGCTGTTTTTT. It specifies CAGGPPRQGPTNTGELFF.

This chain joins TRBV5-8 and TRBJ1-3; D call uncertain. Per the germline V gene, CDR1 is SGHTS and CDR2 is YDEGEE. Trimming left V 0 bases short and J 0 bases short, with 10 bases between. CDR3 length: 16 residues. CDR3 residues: CASSLATGSSGNTIYF. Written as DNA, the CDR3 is TGTGCCAGCAGCTTGGCCACGGGGAGCTCTGGAAACACCATATATTTT.

CDR3 amino acids: CASSLGQGSSGELFF. CDR3 nucleotides: TGTGCCAGCAGCTTAGGACAGGGTTCTAGCGGGGAGCTGTTTTTT. The V and J genes are TRBV7-8 and TRBJ2-2; 7 nucleotides agree with TRBD1. The junction had 6 bases not matched to a gene; V was cut back by 1 base and J by 7 bases. This CDR3 is 15 amino acids long. Germline assignment: CDR1 SGHVS and CDR2 FQNEAQ.

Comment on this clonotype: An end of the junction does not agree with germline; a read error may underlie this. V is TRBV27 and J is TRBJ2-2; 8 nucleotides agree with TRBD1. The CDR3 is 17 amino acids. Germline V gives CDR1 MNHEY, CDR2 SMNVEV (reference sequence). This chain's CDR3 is CASSLSVDRGWTGELFF. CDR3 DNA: TGTGCCAGCAGCTTATCCGTCGACAGGGGTTGGACCGGGGAGCTGTTTTTT.

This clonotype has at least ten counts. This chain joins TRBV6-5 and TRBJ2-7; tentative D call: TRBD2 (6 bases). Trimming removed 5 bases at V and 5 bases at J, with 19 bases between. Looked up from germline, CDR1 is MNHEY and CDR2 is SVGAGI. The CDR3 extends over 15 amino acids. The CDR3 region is CASSDQTRRLDEQYF. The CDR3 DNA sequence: TGTGCCAGCAGTGACCAGACTAGGAGGCTGGACGAGCAGTACTTC.

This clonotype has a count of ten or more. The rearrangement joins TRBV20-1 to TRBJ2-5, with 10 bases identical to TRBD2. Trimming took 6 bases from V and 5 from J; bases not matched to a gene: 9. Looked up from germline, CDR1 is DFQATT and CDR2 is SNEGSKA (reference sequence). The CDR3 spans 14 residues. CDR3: CSAQRGGVLETQYF. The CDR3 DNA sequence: TGCAGTGCCCAGCGGGGGGGCGTGTTGGAGACCCAGTACTTC.

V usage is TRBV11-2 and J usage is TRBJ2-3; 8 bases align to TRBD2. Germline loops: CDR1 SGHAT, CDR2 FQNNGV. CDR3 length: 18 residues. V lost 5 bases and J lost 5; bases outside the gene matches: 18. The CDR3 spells CASSQPGERGGLRDTQYF. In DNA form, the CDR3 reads TGTGCCAGCAGCCAACCCGGGGAACGGGGGGGCCTTAGAGATACGCAGTATTTT. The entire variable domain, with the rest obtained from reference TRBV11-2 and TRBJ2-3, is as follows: EAGVAQSPRYKIIEKRQSVAFWCNPISGHATLYWYQQILGQGPKLLIQFQNNGVVDDSQLPKDRFSAERLKGVDSTLKIQPAKLEDSAVYLCASSQPGERGGLRDTQYFGPGTRLTVL.

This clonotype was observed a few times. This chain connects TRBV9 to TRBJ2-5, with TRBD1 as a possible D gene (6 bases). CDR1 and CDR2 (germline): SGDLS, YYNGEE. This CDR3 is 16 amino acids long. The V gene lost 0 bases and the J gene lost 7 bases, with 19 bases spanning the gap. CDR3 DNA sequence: TGTGCCAGCAGCGTAGAGCCTGGGGCAGGGGCGGCGACCCAGTACTTC. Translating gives CASSVEPGAGAATQYF.

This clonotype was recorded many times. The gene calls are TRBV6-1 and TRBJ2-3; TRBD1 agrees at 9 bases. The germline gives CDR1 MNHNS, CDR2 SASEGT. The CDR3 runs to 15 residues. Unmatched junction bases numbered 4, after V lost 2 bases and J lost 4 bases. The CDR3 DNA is TGTGCCAGCAGTGAATGGGACAGGGAAGCAGATACGCAGTATTTT. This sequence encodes CASSEWDREADTQYF.

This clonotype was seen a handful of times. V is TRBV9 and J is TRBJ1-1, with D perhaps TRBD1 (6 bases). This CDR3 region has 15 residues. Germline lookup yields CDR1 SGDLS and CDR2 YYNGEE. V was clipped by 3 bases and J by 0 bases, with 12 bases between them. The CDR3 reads CASSESTGLNTEAFF. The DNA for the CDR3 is TGTGCCAGCAGCGAGAGTACAGGGCTGAACACTGAAGCTTTCTTT.

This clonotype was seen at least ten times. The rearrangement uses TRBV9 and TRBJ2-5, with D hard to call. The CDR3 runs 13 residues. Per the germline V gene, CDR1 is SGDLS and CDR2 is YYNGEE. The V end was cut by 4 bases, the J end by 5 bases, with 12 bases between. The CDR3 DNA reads TGTGCCAGCAGCCCAACCGGGTTCGAGACCCAGTACTTC. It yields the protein CASSPTGFETQYF.

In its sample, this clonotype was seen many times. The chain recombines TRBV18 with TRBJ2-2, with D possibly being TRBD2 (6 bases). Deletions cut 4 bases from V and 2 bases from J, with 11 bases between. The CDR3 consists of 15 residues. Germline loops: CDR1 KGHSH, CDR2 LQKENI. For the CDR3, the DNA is TGTGCCAGCTCACAGGTAGCGGCTAACACCGGGGAGCTGTTTTTT. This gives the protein CASSQVAANTGELFF.